Detailed here is one TCR beta chain. This sample was included in a study of T cell changes during pregnancy in multiple sclerosis. The assay was immunoSEQ multiplex PCR, and TCRdb's table has in-frame clones only and misses some. The table records over 70,000 clones, roughly 93% of them present only once. Germline CDR1 reads SGHDT; CDR2 reads YYEEEE. V lost 5 bases and J lost 3, with 11 bases in between. The CDR3 extends over 14 amino acids. This chain links TRBV5-6 with TRBJ1-4, with D possibly matching TRBD1 (6 bases). The TCR originated in a female donor with multiple sclerosis, enrolled in a pregnancy study. The sample here was peripheral blood, taken in the first trimester of pregnancy. The chain's CDR3 is CASRTTGPNEKLFF. DNA for the CDR3: TGTGCCAGCAGGACGACAGGACCTAATGAAAAACTGTTTTTT. Together with reference TRBV5-6 and TRBJ1-4, the CDR3 gives the full variable domain: DAGVTQSPTHLIKTRGQQVTLRCSPKSGHDTVSWYQQALGQGPQFIFQYYEEEERQRGNFPDRFSGHQFPNYSSELNVNALLLGDSALYLCASRTTGPNEKLFFGSGTQLSVL.